This passage covers 16 T cell receptor beta chains from one sample sequenced in a study of cytomegalovirus exposure and HLA in healthy donors. The repertoire was sequenced with immunoSEQ multiplex PCR; TCRdb's copy has only in-frame clones and lacks some. The sample lists some 170,000 clones; around 85% were seen once. Material: PBMCs. Receptor source: a woman aged 25 to 39 in good health and CMV-seronegative.

The rearrangement links TRBV7-9 to TRBJ1-5; D may be TRBD1 (6 bases). The CDR3 sequence is 14 residues long. With 5 bases removed from V and 3 bases from J, the gap between germline ends came to 11 bases. Germline V CDR1 and CDR2: SEHNR, FQNEAQ (reference sequence). The CDR3 region has the DNA TGTGCCAGCAGCCCCCAGGGGATCAATCAGCCCCAGCATTTT. Amino acids: CASSPQGINQPQHF.

The genes are TRBV19 and TRBJ1-6; D is possibly TRBD1 (5 bases). V was shortened by 7 bases and J by 10 bases, with 20 bases between the two germline ends. The germline gives CDR1 LNHDA, CDR2 SQIVND (reference sequence). This CDR3 contains 15 residues. CDR3 nucleotides: TGTGCCAGTACCCCGGTGGGGGGGTCCGGCTCACCCCTCCACTTT. Protein sequence: CASTPVGGSGSPLHF.

Remarks on this clone: The sample holds other DNA sequences that translate to the same CDR3. The J gene is TRBJ1-1, the V gene TRBV27; D is possibly TRBD1 (5 bases). The V gene's germline CDR1 is MNHEY and CDR2 SMNVEV (reference sequence). This CDR3 spans 14 amino acids. Trimming shortened V by 2 bases and J by 4 bases, and 11 bases separated the two germline ends. CDR3 sequence: CASSLGGRGTEAFF. The CDR3 coding sequence is TGTGCCAGCAGTTTAGGGGGGAGGGGCACTGAAGCTTTCTTT.

V usage is TRBV6-5 and J usage is TRBJ2-7; a weak D match, TRBD1 (5 bases). In germline, CDR1 is MNHEY, CDR2 SVGAGI. The CDR3 totals 14 residues. The V and J ends lost 6 bases and 0 bases respectively, with 12 bases between them. The CDR3 here is CASSIDSNSYEQYF. In DNA, the CDR3 is TGTGCCAGCAGCATCGACAGCAACTCCTACGAGCAGTACTTC.

Concerning this clone: Distinct nucleotide sequences in the sample also encode this CDR3. The gene calls are TRBV7-2 and TRBJ2-7; D remains ambiguous. This CDR3 comprises 15 residues. Germline assignment: CDR1 SGHTA and CDR2 FQGNSA. Between the trimmed V and J ends, which lost 1 base and 0 bases, there was a span of 10 bases. The CDR3: CASSLDGGFSYEQYF. The DNA of the CDR3 is TGTGCCAGCAGCTTAGACGGCGGATTCTCCTACGAGCAGTACTTC.

This clone is a singleton in its sample. The chain recombines TRBV21-1 with TRBJ2-7; the DNA was not used to check the table's D call, TRBD1. TRBV21-1 is recorded as a pseudogene. The CDR3 is 15 residues long. Here the CDR3 DNA reads TGTGCCAGCAGCAAAAGGACAGAGGACTCCTACGAGCAGTACTTC. Translation gives CASSKRTEDSYEQYF.

The genes are TRBV19 and TRBJ2-7; D is possibly TRBD1 (6 bases). Germline CDR1 LNHDA, CDR2 SQIVND (reference sequence). This CDR3 region has 14 residues. With 5 bases removed from V and 5 bases from J, the gap between germline ends came to 16 bases. This CDR3 is CASSVAPGHNEQYF. In DNA form, the CDR3 reads TGTGCCAGTAGTGTCGCCCCGGGACACAACGAGCAGTACTTC.

The rearrangement uses TRBV6-4 and TRBJ2-3; 13 bases are a match to TRBD2. The CDR3 totals 16 residues. Germline V gene data show CDR1 as MRHNA and CDR2 as SNTAGT. After removal of 6 bases from V and 4 bases from J, the junction contained 7 bases not matched to a gene. CDR3 amino acids: CASSRTSGSGADTQYF. Here the CDR3 DNA reads TGTGCCAGCAGCAGGACTAGCGGGAGCGGGGCAGATACGCAGTATTTT.

Details on this clone: Because the CDR3 is missing its conserved closing phenylalanine or tryptophan, this is likely a read error. This chain uses TRBV6-5 with TRBJ1-6; TRBD1 is a possible D gene (6 bases). Trimming took 0 bases from V and 8 from J, leaving 11 bases between them. This CDR3 contains 15 residues. Germline V CDR1 and CDR2: MNHEY, SVGAGI. The DNA for the CDR3 is TGTGCCAGCAGTTACTCAACAGGGCTATATTCACCCCTCCACTCT. Translation gives CASSYSTGLYSPLHS.

In its sample, this clone was seen a few times. This chain links TRBV28 with TRBJ2-7, with 7 bases identical to TRBD2. Germline V gene sequence: CDR1 MDHEN, CDR2 SYDVKM. Trimming took 4 bases from V and 5 from J; bases not matched to a gene: 5. The CDR3 is 13 residues long. Written as DNA, the CDR3 is TGTGCCAGCAGTTCTTGGACTAGTAACGAGCAGTACTTC. Its protein product is CASSSWTSNEQYF.

This clone was detected a few times. V is TRBV7-3 and J is TRBJ2-2; D remains unclear. The CDR3 is 13 residues long. Deletions cut 3 bases from V and 4 bases from J, with 6 bases between. The germline V gene encodes CDR1 SGHTA and CDR2 FQGTGA. The CDR3 sequence: CASSLSGTGELFF. CDR3 DNA: TGTGCCAGCAGCTTGAGTGGCACCGGGGAGCTGTTTTTT. Full variable domain (remainder filled in from reference TRBV7-3 and TRBJ2-2): GAGVSQTPSNKVTEKGKYVELRCDPISGHTALYWYRQSLGQGPEFLIYFQGTGAADDSGLPNDRFFAVRPEGSVSTLKIQRTERGDSAVYLCASSLSGTGELFFGEGSRLTVL.

The chain has TRBV27 and TRBJ2-1; the D is unclear. V lost 8 bases and J 5 bases, leaving 22 bases between the germline ends. The germline CDR1 and CDR2 sequences are MNHEY and SMNVEV (reference sequence). The CDR3 extends over 16 amino acids. The CDR3 DNA sequence: TGTGCCAGCTGTTCCCTGGCCAAGGGTTTCGACAATGAGCAGTTCTTC. Protein sequence: CASCSLAKGFDNEQFF.

J is TRBJ1-3 and V is TRBV2, with 10 bases identical to TRBD1. Trimming took 3 bases from V and 5 from J; bases not matched to a gene: 7. The CDR3 sequence is 16 residues long. CDR1 and CDR2 from the germline V gene are SNHLY and FYNNEI. The CDR3 loop is CASSEGTGAFRNTIYF. The CDR3 region has the DNA TGTGCCAGCAGTGAGGGGACAGGGGCGTTCAGAAACACCATATATTTT.

This sequence joins TRBV7-2 and TRBJ2-1; 8 positions match TRBD2. The V gene's germline CDR1 is SGHTA and CDR2 FQGNSA. CDR3 length equals 17 residues. V shed 5 bases, J shed 6 bases, and the junction held 15 bases outside the gene matches. The CDR3 reads CASSSWTSSTGGNEQFF. The CDR3 DNA reads TGTGCCAGCAGCAGCTGGACTAGCTCGACGGGGGGCAATGAGCAGTTCTTC.

The V and J genes are TRBV7-3 and TRBJ2-3; 8 positions agree with TRBD2. This CDR3 comprises 15 residues. Germline V gene lookup returns CDR1 SGHTA and CDR2 FQGTGA. J was trimmed by 2 bases and V by 1 base; bases with no gene match: 2. This CDR3 is CASSLSGGHTDTQYF. CDR3 sequence (DNA): TGTGCCAGCAGCTTAAGCGGGGGGCACACAGATACGCAGTATTTT.

V and J are TRBV9 and TRBJ2-7, with D tentatively TRBD1 (5 bases). Per germline, CDR1 SGDLS and CDR2 YYNGEE. V was pared by 10 bases and J by 4 bases, with 18 bases between. This CDR3 contains 13 residues. As DNA, the CDR3 is TGTGCCCCCCGGGCCACAGGAGCTTACGAGCAGTACTTC. It encodes CAPRATGAYEQYF.